This is a list of T cell receptor beta chains from one sample in a study of T cell repertoires in cytomegalovirus infection. TCRdb fed the reads into MiXCR, producing one record per CDR3 protein. The sample yields hundreds of thousands of distinct CDR3 sequences, 9.6% seen once. The sequencing input was PBMCs. The receptors derive from a human donor in good health (CMV status not recorded). Some clones in this sample may be carry-over from other donors' samples. CDR3s include the opening cysteine and the closing phenylalanine or tryptophan. A D gene is named only where the DNA matches it firmly. Only some rows state a clone size, as once, few, many or a class for expanded clones.

D,length,J,size,V,DNA,CDR3
TRBD2,15,TRBJ2-3,many,TRBV7-2,TGTGCCAGCAGCTTTACCTCACTAGCGGAAGATACGCAGTATTTT,CASSFTSLAEDTQYF
-,12,TRBJ1-2,-,TRBV20-1,TGCAGTGCTATGACAGGCTCCTATGGCTACACCTTC,CSAMTGSYGYTF
TRBD1,13,TRBJ2-7,many,TRBV12-5,TGTGCTAGTGGGACAGGGCCCCCTCGCGAGCAGTACTTC,CASGTGPPREQYF
TRBD1,17,TRBJ2-4,many,TRBV29-1,TGCAGCGTTCGACAGGGAGCAAGAAGAGACCCCAAAAACATTCAGTACTTC,CSVRQGARRDPKNIQYF
TRBD2,16,TRBJ2-1,many,TRBV7-9,TGTGCCAGCACGCCTAGCGGGGCCGGTCGATACAATGAGCAGTTCTTC,CASTPSGAGRYNEQFF
TRBD2,18,TRBJ2-3,many,TRBV6-6,TGTGCCAGCAGCCCCGGACTAGCGGGGGTGAAGGAAACAGATACGCAGTATTTT,CASSPGLAGVKETDTQYF
-,14,TRBJ2-2,-,TRBV3-1,TGTGCCAGCAGCCAAGAGGGGGCTCCCGGGGAGCTGTTTTTT,CASSQEGAPGELFF
-,14,TRBJ1-1,many,TRBV6-1,TGTGCCAGCAGGAAAGCCGGGGTGAACACTGAAGCTTTCTTT,CASRKAGVNTEAFF
-,14,TRBJ1-2,-,TRBV28,TGTGCCAGCAGCCCAACAGGGCCTAACTATGGCTACACCTTC,CASSPTGPNYGYTF
TRBD2,18,TRBJ2-7,many,TRBV7-2,TGTGCCAGCAGCTTAGTGGGGACTAGCGGGGGACTTCTCTACGAGCAGTACTTC,CASSLVGTSGGLLYEQYF
-,15,TRBJ2-7,many,TRBV19,TGTGCCAGTAGTACGACCGGGACACCGCGTAGTGAGCAGTACTTC,CASSTTGTPRSEQYF
-,13,TRBJ1-2,many,TRBV28,TGTGCCAGCAGTTTAACCAATAACTATGGCTACACCTTC,CASSLTNNYGYTF
-,14,TRBJ2-7,many,TRBV20-1,TGCAGTGCTAGAGTCGCGGGGGCGTCCTACGAGCAGTACTTC,CSARVAGASYEQYF
-,10,TRBJ2-5,few,TRBV20-1,TGCAGTGCTAGAAGTGGGACCCAGTACTTC,CSARSGTQYF
TRBD1,13,TRBJ1-1,-,TRBV29-1,TGCAGCGCCCTCCGACAGGGGGGGACTGAAGCTTTCTTT,CSALRQGGTEAFF
TRBD2,14,TRBJ2-3,many,TRBV7-3,TGTGCCAGCAGCATCCGGGGGGGCGCAGATACGCAGTATTTT,CASSIRGGADTQYF
-,12,TRBJ2-1,many,TRBV11-2,TGTGCCAGCAACCTCTCCCCCCGTGAGCAGTTCTTC,CASNLSPREQFF
TRBD2,17,TRBJ2-7,-,TRBV7-9,TGTGCCAGCAGCTTCGGGACTAGCGGGGTCCGATCCTACGAGCAGTACTTC,CASSFGTSGVRSYEQYF
-,15,TRBJ1-1,many,TRBV6-1,TGTGCCAGCAGGACTGGAGGGGTGAAGAACACTGAAGCTTTCTTT,CASRTGGVKNTEAFF
-,15,TRBJ2-1,many,TRBV2,TGTGCCAGCAGTGAAGAGGGCAGCTCCTACAATGAGCAGTTCTTC,CASSEEGSSYNEQFF
-,13,TRBJ1-2,many,TRBV7-2,TGTGCCAGCAGCTTACATCAGGACTATGGCTACACCTTC,CASSLHQDYGYTF
TRBD1,14,TRBJ2-4,few,TRBV7-8,TGTGCCAGCAGCTCTCCGGGACAGGGAGCCATTCAGTACTTC,CASSSPGQGAIQYF
-,16,TRBJ2-1,many,TRBV23-1,TGCGCCAGCAGTCAATCTGCCGGGGGTTGGGGGAATGAGCAGTTCTTC,CASSQSAGGWGNEQFF
-,14,TRBJ2-7,many,TRBV20-1,TGCAGTGCTAGAGCGGGGTTTGACTACTACGAGCAGTACTTC,CSARAGFDYYEQYF
-,11,TRBJ2-1,few,TRBV20-1,TGCAGTGCTAGAGTCGTCAATGAGCAGTTCTTC,CSARVVNEQFF
-,15,TRBJ1-6,many,TRBV28,TGTGCCAGCAGTTTACGAGGGACAACGTCTTCACCCCTCCACTTT,CASSLRGTTSSPLHF
-,18,TRBJ1-3,many,TRBV7-7,TGTGCTAGCAGCTTAGCGCTGGCAGGCCCAAGCTCTGGAAACACCATATATTTT,CASSLALAGPSSGNTIYF
-,15,TRBJ2-3,many,TRBV7-2,TGTGCCAGCAGCCTCTATGCGGGATCCACAGATACGCAGTATTTT,CASSLYAGSTDTQYF
-,16,TRBJ1-1,few,TRBV23-1,TGCGCCAGCAGTCCCTCCAAGGAGAAGGGTGGCACTGAAGCTTTCTTT,CASSPSKEKGGTEAFF
TRBD1,14,TRBJ1-5,few,TRBV19,TGTGCCAGTAGTATTGAGACAGGGGGCCGGCCCCAGCATTTT,CASSIETGGRPQHF
-,13,TRBJ2-5,many,TRBV6-2/TRBV6-3,TGTGCCAGCAGTTACCCGGGACAAGGGACCCAGTACTTC,CASSYPGQGTQYF
-,14,TRBJ2-2,many,TRBV19,TGTGCCAGTAATCGCAGGGGATCTAGCGGGGAGCTGTTTTTT,CASNRRGSSGELFF
-,13,TRBJ1-1,many,TRBV28,TGTGCCAGCAGTTTATCAGGGGTCACTGAAGCTTTCTTT,CASSLSGVTEAFF
TRBD1,16,TRBJ2-3,many,TRBV7-6,TGTGCCAGCAGCTTAGTGTCCAACAGGGGGCCAGATACGCAGTATTTT,CASSLVSNRGPDTQYF
-,15,TRBJ1-4,-,TRBV20-1,TGCAGTGCTAGTGTCCTGGGGGGGGAGAATGAAAAACTGTTTTTT,CSASVLGGENEKLFF
-,16,TRBJ2-3,many,TRBV12-5,TGTGCTAGTGGTTCCACCCCGGGACACCACACAGATACGCAGTATTTT,CASGSTPGHHTDTQYF
TRBD2,15,TRBJ2-3,-,TRBV12-3/TRBV12-4,TGTGCCAGCAGAGGACTAGCGGGGGGGCCAGATACGCAGTATTTT,CASRGLAGGPDTQYF
-,10,TRBJ2-1,-,TRBV2,TGTGCCAGCAGTGCGACCAGGCAGTTCTTC,CASSATRQFF
TRBD1,16,TRBJ1-1,few,TRBV28,TGTGCCAGCAGTTTACCATACAGGGGAGTGAACACTGAAGCTTTCTTT,CASSLPYRGVNTEAFF
TRBD1,13,TRBJ2-1,many,TRBV19,TGTGCCAGTAGTCCACAGGGGAAATGGGAGCAGTTCTTC,CASSPQGKWEQFF